This T cell receptor beta chain was captured in a study of blood T cell repertoires in COVID-19. Only in-frame clones appear in the TCRdb table, and some are missing; sequencing was by immunoSEQ multiplex PCR. This sample has some 150,000 clones; 80% to 90% occur once, and the top ten carry about 40%. This clonotype was sampled from a human donor in a cohort sampled during active COVID-19. Sequencing input: peripheral blood.

CDR3 in amino acids: CASGSHLSGNTEAFF. The CDR3 region has the DNA TGTGCTAGTGGTTCTCACCTGTCGGGGAACACTGAAGCTTTCTTT. This sequence joins TRBV12-5 and TRBJ1-1; D is uncertain. Trimming cost V 4 bases and J 1 base, with 13 bases left between them. The CDR3 runs 15 residues. Germline V gene lookup returns CDR1 LGHNT and CDR2 FRNRAP.